This T cell receptor (beta chain) was retrieved from a study of shared clonotypes between healthy human individuals. There are 17 residues in the CDR3. V lost 0 bases, J lost 4 bases, and 19 bases lay in between. Germline V gene sequence: CDR1 SEHNR, CDR2 FQNEAQ (reference sequence). Clones were sequenced by immunoSEQ multiplex PCR, and TCRdb holds only the in-frame ones, with some missing. The table shows roughly 1,000,000 clones, with 78% occurring only once. The J gene is TRBJ2-7, the V gene TRBV7-9; TRBD1 is a possible D gene (5 bases). Sequences were obtained from memory CD4+ T cells from PBMCs. The subset: CD45RA-negative fraction. The origin of this receptor is a man between 18 and 29 years old in good health. Some clones in this sample may be carry-over from other donors' samples. CDR3 DNA: TGTGCCAGCAGCTTAGCGCAATCTCAAGGCAGGGCATACGAGCAGTACTTC. Translating gives CASSLAQSQGRAYEQYF. Combining the CDR3 with reference TRBV7-9 and TRBJ2-7 gives the whole variable domain DTGVSQNPRHKITKRGQNVTFRCDPISEHNRLYWYRQTLGQGPEFLTYFQNEAQLEKSRLLSDRFSAERPKGSFSTLEIQRTEQGDSAMYLCASSLAQSQGRAYEQYFGPGTRLTVT.